This T cell receptor beta chain stems from a study of blood T cell repertoires in COVID-19. Study-wide background: Collection of acute and convalescent COVID-19 samples took place in the United States, Italy and Spain. PBMCs, B-cell-depleted T cells, or T cells provided the cDNA or gDNA that made up the material.

The Seattle patients joined while their infection was active and were tracked longitudinally afterward. Germline-derived CDR1 and CDR2 are KGHSH and LQKENI. The CDR3 length is 15 residues. Between the trimmed V and J ends, which lost 3 bases and 8 bases, there was a span of 17 bases. In the source study's methods: Amplified reference gene primers provided the basis for estimating nucleated cell counts. Generated by immunoSEQ multiplex PCR, the TCRdb table keeps only in-frame clones and is missing some. V and J calls and clone size are copied from that table; D and trimming were computed from the DNA. The sample includes 540,000 or so clones, around nine tenths of them seen just once.

This rearrangement joins TRBV18 to TRBJ2-1; weak D call: TRBD2 (7 bases). The source is a woman in her forties or fifties with COVID-19, enrolled during active disease. Sample: peripheral blood. DNA for the CDR3: TGTGCCAGCTCACCTTTGACGGGGGGCCGGGATGAGCAGTTCTTC. Its protein is CASSPLTGGRDEQFF.